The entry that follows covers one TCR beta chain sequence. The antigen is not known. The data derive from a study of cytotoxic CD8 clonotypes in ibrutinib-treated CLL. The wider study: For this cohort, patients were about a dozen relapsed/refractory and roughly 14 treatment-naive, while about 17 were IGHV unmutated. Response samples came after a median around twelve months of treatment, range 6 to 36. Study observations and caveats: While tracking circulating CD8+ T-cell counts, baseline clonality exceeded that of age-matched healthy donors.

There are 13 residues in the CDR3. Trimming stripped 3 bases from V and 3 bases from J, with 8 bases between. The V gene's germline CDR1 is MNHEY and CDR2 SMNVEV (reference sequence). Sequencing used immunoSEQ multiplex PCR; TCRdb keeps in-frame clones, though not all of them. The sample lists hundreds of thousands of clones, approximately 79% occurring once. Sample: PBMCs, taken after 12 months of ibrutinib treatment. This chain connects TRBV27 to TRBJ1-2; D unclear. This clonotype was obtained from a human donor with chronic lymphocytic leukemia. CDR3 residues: CASSFQVDYGYTF. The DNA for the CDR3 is TGTGCCAGCAGTTTCCAGGTTGACTATGGCTACACCTTC.